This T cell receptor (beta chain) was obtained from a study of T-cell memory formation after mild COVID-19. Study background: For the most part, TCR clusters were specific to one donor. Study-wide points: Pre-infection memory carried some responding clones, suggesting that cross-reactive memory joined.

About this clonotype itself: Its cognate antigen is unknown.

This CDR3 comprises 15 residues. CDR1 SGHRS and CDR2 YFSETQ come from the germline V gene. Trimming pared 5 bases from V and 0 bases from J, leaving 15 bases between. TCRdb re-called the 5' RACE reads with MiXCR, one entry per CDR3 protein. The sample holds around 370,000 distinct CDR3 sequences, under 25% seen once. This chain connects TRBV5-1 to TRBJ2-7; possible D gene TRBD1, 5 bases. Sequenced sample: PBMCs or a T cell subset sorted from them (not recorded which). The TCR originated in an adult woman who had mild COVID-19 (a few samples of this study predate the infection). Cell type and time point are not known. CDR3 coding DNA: TGCGCCAGCAGTTCGCAGGGCCTTAGCTCCTACGAGCAGTACTTC. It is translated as CASSSQGLSSYEQYF.